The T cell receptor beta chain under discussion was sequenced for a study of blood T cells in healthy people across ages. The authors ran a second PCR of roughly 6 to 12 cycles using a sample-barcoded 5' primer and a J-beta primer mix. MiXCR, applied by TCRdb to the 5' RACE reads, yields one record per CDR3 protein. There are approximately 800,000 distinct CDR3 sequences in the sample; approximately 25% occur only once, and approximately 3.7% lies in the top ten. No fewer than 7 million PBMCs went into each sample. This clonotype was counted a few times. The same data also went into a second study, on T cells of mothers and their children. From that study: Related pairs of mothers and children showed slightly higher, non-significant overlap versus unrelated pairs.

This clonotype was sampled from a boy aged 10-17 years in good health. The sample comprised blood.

The CDR3 reads CSALGGDGYEQYF. In DNA form, the CDR3 reads TGCAGCGCCCTGGGCGGGGACGGCTACGAGCAGTACTTC. The V and J genes are TRBV29-1 and TRBJ2-7; TRBD2 might be the D (6 bases). The CDR3 contains 13 residues. Deletions cut 7 bases from V and 3 bases from J, with 16 bases between. The germline gives CDR1 SQVTM, CDR2 ANQGSEA.